This TCR beta chain was obtained from a study of CD8+CD57+ T cells in acquired aplastic anemia. In the study overall: Sorted CD4+ and CD8+ cells gave a mean 3.2 ug DNA, range roughly 0.19 to 30 ug.

As to this clonotype: Antigen: not known.

J lost 0 bases, V lost 7 bases, and 15 bases had no gene match. The length of the CDR3 is 17 residues. The germline V gene has CDR1 DFQATT and CDR2 SNEGSKA (reference sequence). Points from the study as a whole: Almost 30 sequences, all CD8+ CDR3, were shared between patients and controls. Levels of CD8+ Simpson's diversity were not significantly distinct in patients versus controls.

TCR beta VDJ and CDR3 were profiled, and genomic DNA was the template. TCRdb reprocessed the reads with MiXCR, giving one entry per CDR3 protein. The sample yields roughly 190,000 distinct CDR3 sequences, roughly half seen once. This receptor was identified in a human donor in good health, serving as a control. The chain employs TRBV20-1 and TRBJ2-1, with 7 bases lining up with TRBD1. The sample taken for sequencing was sorted CD4+, CD8+, or CD8+CD57+ T cells (not recorded which) from PBMCs. The chain's CDR3 is CSVRQLVWDSSYNEQFF. The CDR3, as DNA: TGCAGTGTAAGGCAGCTGGTGTGGGACAGCTCCTACAATGAGCAGTTCTTC.